This T cell receptor (beta chain) was recovered during a study of T cells in Graves' hyperthyroidism and ophthalmopathy. If no ophthalmopathy progression occurred within 18 months, Graves' hyperthyroidism was stable. The PBMCs were taken from approximately 9.7 ml of fresh peripheral blood. Regions amplified from RNA transcripts were the TCR beta CDR3 regions. HTBI primers were employed in a first-round RT-PCR of the TCR CDR3. One entry per CDR3 protein, called by TCRdb with MiXCR from the multiplex PCR reads. The profile shows around 420,000 distinct CDR3 sequences, 12% to 15% of them singletons. CDR1 is LGHDT, CDR2 YNNKEL, per germline (reference sequence). V lost 4 bases to trimming and J lost 7 bases, with 26 bases between them. This CDR3 has 18 amino acids.

The chain has TRBV3-1 and TRBJ2-1; D unclear. The sample consisted of blood. The sequence derives from a woman aged 18-29 years with Graves' hyperthyroidism. DNA for the CDR3: TGTGCCAGCAGCCGACTCCCACCCCCAGAGGCTGCTGGTAATGAGCAGTTCTTC. Translating it yields CASSRLPPPEAAGNEQFF.